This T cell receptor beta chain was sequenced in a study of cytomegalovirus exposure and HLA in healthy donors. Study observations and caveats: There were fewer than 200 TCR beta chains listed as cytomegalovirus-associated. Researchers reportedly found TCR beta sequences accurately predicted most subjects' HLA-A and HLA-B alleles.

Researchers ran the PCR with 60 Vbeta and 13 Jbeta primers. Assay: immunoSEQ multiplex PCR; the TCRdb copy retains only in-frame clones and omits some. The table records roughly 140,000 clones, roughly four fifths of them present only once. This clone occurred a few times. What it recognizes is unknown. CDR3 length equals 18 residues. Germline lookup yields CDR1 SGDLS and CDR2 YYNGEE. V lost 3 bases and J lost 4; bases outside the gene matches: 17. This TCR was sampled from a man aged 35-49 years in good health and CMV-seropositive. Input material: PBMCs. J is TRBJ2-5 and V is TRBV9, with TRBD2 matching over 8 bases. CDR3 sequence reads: CASSAPRSSGGQGETQYF. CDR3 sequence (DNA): TGTGCCAGCAGCGCCCCCCGGAGCTCGGGGGGGCAGGGAGAGACCCAGTACTTC.